This TCR beta chain was identified in a study of CD8 T cells in Susac syndrome. Study context: When blood was drawn, the patients with Susac syndrome were therapy-naive, on corticosteroids, or on intravenous immunoglobulin alone. General observations from the study: Clonal CD8+ expansion in Susac was highest in TEMRA cells and active patients.

As for this clonotype: What it recognizes is unknown.

The CDR3 length is 13 residues. Germline CDR1 is DFQATT and CDR2 is SNEGSKA (reference sequence). V lost 0 bases, J lost 2 bases, and 7 bases lay in between. The authors reverse transcribed about 0.5 to 1 ug RNA with random hexamers. MiXCR, run by TCRdb on the immunoSEQ multiplex PCR reads, gives a single entry per CDR3 protein. Of tens of thousands of distinct CDR3 sequences in the sample, approximately 95% were seen once. In contrast to the negatively isolated CD8+ and CD4+ T cells, TEMRA cells were FACS-enriched. This rearrangement joins TRBV20-1 to TRBJ1-2; a possible D gene is TRBD1 (5 bases). This TCR derives from a human donor with Susac syndrome. Material for sequencing was CD8+ T cells from PBMCs. CDR3: CSAREDRNYGYTF. The DNA of the CDR3 is TGCAGTGCTAGAGAAGACAGAAACTATGGCTACACCTTC.